The 26 T cell receptor beta chains below were found in one sample sequenced in a study of human T cells and chemical hapten exposure (dated by TCRdb to about 2021). In the paper's terms, the time point label means: pre-sensitization, week 0. The label giving this sample's treatment or condition can be read as: therapeutic diphenylcyclopropenone sensitization with weekly scalp DPC. Libraries came from RACE. Sequencer: NextSeq 500. The raw public data were reprocessed by TCRdb itself: fastp quality trimming at Q25, MiXCR clonotype calling, in-frame beta chains only. Each entry merges the rows of one CDR3 protein and shows their most common DNA and genes. For this sample there are approximately 370,000 distinct CDR3 sequences; around 5% appear just once. The ten largest clones add up to over 6.5% of the sample. The sample was whole blood, taken in connection with sensitization to the hapten diphenylcyclopropenone (DPC). These receptors were obtained from a woman younger than 30 with alopecia areata. Some clones in this sample may be carry-over from other donors' samples.

The chain couples TRBV7-9 to TRBJ2-6; 11 bases agree with TRBD1. Trimming at V came to 3 bases and at J to 4 bases, leaving 8 bases not matched to a gene. Germline V gene sequence: CDR1 SEHNR, CDR2 FQNEAQ (reference sequence). The CDR3 runs to 18 residues. Here the CDR3 reads CASSFPGQGDGGANVLTF. The CDR3 coding sequence is TGTGCCAGCAGCTTTCCGGGACAGGGGGATGGAGGGGCCAACGTCCTGACTTTC.

This clonotype came up many times. The gene calls are TRBV18 and TRBJ1-6; maybe TRBD1 (5 bases). CDR3 length equals 14 residues. The V gene's germline CDR1 is KGHSH and CDR2 LQKENI. Trimming removed 7 bases from V and 5 bases from J, with 12 bases in between. The CDR3 protein is CASCEQGDNSPLHF. In nucleotides, the CDR3 is TGTGCCAGCTGCGAGCAGGGAGATAATTCACCCCTCCACTTT.

This clonotype occurred many times. V gene TRBV11-1 combines with J gene TRBJ1-1, with a weak D call TRBD1 (6 bases). Germline assignment: CDR1 SGHAT and CDR2 FQDESV (reference sequence). The CDR3 runs to 17 residues. Trimming stripped 4 bases from V and 1 base from J, with 19 bases between. CDR3 sequence: CASSSTPGRTANTEAFF. CDR3 coding DNA: TGTGCCAGCAGCTCCACCCCCGGCAGGACAGCGAACACTGAAGCTTTCTTT. Full variable domain (outside the CDR3, taken from reference TRBV11-1 and TRBJ1-1): EAEVAQSPRYKITEKSQAVAFWCDPISGHATLYWYRQILGQGPELLVQFQDESVVDDSQLPKDRFSAERLKGVDSTLKIQPAELGDSAMYLCASSSTPGRTANTEAFFGQGTRLTVV.

This clonotype was picked up a small number of times. With a much larger clone just one base away, this may be a read error. V and J are TRBV7-9 and TRBJ2-2; the D is unclear. This CDR3 contains 13 residues. Trimming left V 5 bases short and J 4 bases short, with 8 bases between. CDR1 is SEHNR and CDR2 is FQNEAQ in the germline V gene (reference sequence). DNA of the CDR3: TGTGCCAGCAGCCCGGATTTCACCGGGGAGCTGTTTTTT. This translates into CASSPDFTGELFF.

The genes are TRBV10-3 and TRBJ2-3; D gene uncertain. The germline CDR1 and CDR2 sequences are ENHRY and SYGVKD. The CDR3 runs to 12 residues. V lost 6 bases, J lost 1 base, and 5 bases lay in between. The CDR3 region is CAIRSGTDTQYF. CDR3 nucleotides: TGTGCCATCAGGTCCGGCACAGATACGCAGTATTTT.

The rearrangement links TRBV6-2 or TRBV6-3 to TRBJ1-2, with D perhaps matching TRBD1 (5 bases). Trimming shortened V by 2 bases and J by 10 bases, and 11 bases separated the two germline ends. This CDR3 comprises 12 residues. Germline-derived CDR1 and CDR2 are MNHEY and SVGEGT. The DNA of the CDR3 is TGTGCCAGCAGTTACAATGAAGGGACCTACACCTTC. It codes for CASSYNEGTYTF.

At least ten counts were recorded for this clonotype. V and J are TRBV7-2 and TRBJ2-4; 8 bases are a match to TRBD1. With 4 bases clipped from V and 0 bases from J, the junction kept 5 bases outside the gene matches. The germline V gene has CDR1 SGHTA and CDR2 FQGNSA. This CDR3 has 16 amino acids. The CDR3 is CASSYTGGRAKNIQYF. DNA for the CDR3: TGTGCCAGCAGCTATACAGGGGGGAGAGCCAAAAACATTCAGTACTTC.

The sample holds many counts of this clonotype. J is TRBJ2-3 and V is TRBV7-2; tentative D call: TRBD2 (6 bases). V was pared by 2 bases and J by 6 bases, with 6 bases between. The CDR3 is 12 residues long. The germline CDR1 and CDR2 sequences are SGHTA and FQGNSA. The CDR3 bases are TGTACCAGCAGCTTAAGCGGGGATACGCAGTATTTT. This encodes CTSSLSGDTQYF.

The sample holds many counts of this clonotype. This chain uses TRBV27 with TRBJ1-1, with 8 nucleotides matching TRBD1. The CDR3 consists of 15 residues. V trimming: 5 bases; J trimming: 1 base; junction bases outside the gene matches: 6. Germline V gene lookup returns CDR1 MNHEY and CDR2 SMNVEV (reference sequence). CDR3 sequence (DNA): TGTGCCAGCAGTCTACAGGGGGGATGGAACACTGAAGCTTTCTTT. Translated, it gives CASSLQGGWNTEAFF.

This clonotype was found a few times. The rearrangement joins TRBV6-5 to TRBJ1-2, with D perhaps TRBD1 (5 bases). This CDR3 is built from 15 residues. Trimming cost V 7 bases and J 0 bases, with 15 bases left between them. The V gene's germline CDR1 is MNHEY and CDR2 SVGAGI. The CDR3 sequence: CASIPRSGTNYGYTF. The DNA for the CDR3 is TGTGCCAGCATCCCGAGGTCAGGGACTAACTATGGCTACACCTTC.

In its sample, this clonotype was seen a few times. The rearrangement joins TRBV6-2 or TRBV6-3 to TRBJ1-6, with 7 bases that match TRBD1. Trimming took 2 bases from V and 7 from J; bases not matched to a gene: 5. The CDR3 has 15 residues. Germline V gives CDR1 MNHEY, CDR2 SVGEGT. DNA for the CDR3: TGTGCCAGCAGTTACCCTCCGGGACAGAATTCACCCCTCCACTTT. Encoded protein: CASSYPPGQNSPLHF.

The rearrangement uses TRBV7-2 and TRBJ2-1, with 8 bases identical to TRBD2. The germline V gene encodes CDR1 SGHTA and CDR2 FQGNSA. The CDR3 sequence is 16 residues long. V was clipped by 7 bases and J by 10 bases; unmatched bases: 18. In DNA, the CDR3 is TGTGCCAGCAATGCCTATAGCGGGATGAGTCTAGGGGAGCAGTTCTTC. Protein product: CASNAYSGMSLGEQFF.

The gene calls are TRBV30 and TRBJ2-1, with no clear D. This CDR3 region has 13 residues. The V gene's germline CDR1 is GTSNPN and CDR2 SVGIG (reference sequence). Trimming left V 7 bases short and J 3 bases short, with 13 bases between. The CDR3 protein is CASRSALYNEQFF. DNA of the CDR3: TGTGCCTCTAGGAGCGCCCTCTACAATGAGCAGTTCTTC.

The sample holds a few counts of this clonotype. The genes are TRBV12-3 or TRBV12-4 and TRBJ2-7, with TRBD1 as a possible D gene (6 bases). The CDR3 sequence is 15 residues long. The V gene lost 2 bases and the J gene lost 7 bases, with 18 bases spanning the gap. The CDR3 nucleotides are TGTGCCAGCAGTTTAACCAACAGGGTAGAGGGTGAGCAGTACTTC. Translation gives CASSLTNRVEGEQYF.

This sequence joins TRBV7-2 and TRBJ1-6; D gene ambiguous. The CDR3 has 15 residues. With 1 base removed from V and 9 bases from J, the gap between germline ends came to 13 bases. Germline CDR1 SGHTA, CDR2 FQGNSA. Written as DNA, the CDR3 is TGTGCCAGCAGCTTAGTTTCAGCGGCGGGTTCACCCCTCCACTTT. This codes for CASSLVSAAGSPLHF.

This clonotype was seen more than once but under ten times. The rearrangement joins TRBV18 to TRBJ1-1; D might be TRBD1 (6 bases). There are 15 residues in the CDR3. V was trimmed by 3 bases and J by 1 base, leaving 12 bases between them. Germline V gene data show CDR1 as KGHSH and CDR2 as LQKENI. In DNA form, the CDR3 reads TGTGCCAGCTCACCTCAGGGGCTTTGGAACACTGAAGCTTTCTTT. Encoded protein: CASSPQGLWNTEAFF. The entire variable domain, with the rest obtained from reference TRBV18 and TRBJ1-1, is as follows: NAGVMQNPRHLVRRRGQEARLRCSPMKGHSHVYWYRQLPEEGLKFMVYLQKENIIDESGMPKERFSAEFPKEGPSILRIQQVVRGDSAAYFCASSPQGLWNTEAFFGQGTRLTVV.

This chain joins TRBV7-9 and TRBJ1-5, with a weak D call TRBD1 (6 bases). Germline CDR1 is SEHNR and CDR2 is FQNEAQ (reference sequence). V was clipped by 5 bases and J by 1 base, with 9 bases between them. This CDR3 is built from 14 residues. The DNA for the CDR3 is TGTGCCAGCAGCCCAGGGGAAAGCAATCAGCCCCAGCATTTT. Its translation: CASSPGESNQPQHF. Full variable domain (rest looked up from reference TRBV7-9 and TRBJ1-5): DTGVSQNPRHKITKRGQNVTFRCDPISEHNRLYWYRQTLGQGPEFLTYFQNEAQLEKSRLLSDRFSAERPKGSFSTLEIQRTEQGDSAMYLCASSPGESNQPQHFGDGTRLSIL.

This clonotype was seen ten or more times. This sequence joins TRBV29-1 and TRBJ2-7; D call uncertain. Trimming shortened V by 5 bases and J by 1 base, and 12 bases separated the two germline ends. Germline CDR1 reads SQVTM; CDR2 reads ANQGSEA. The CDR3 length is 13 residues. The CDR3 is CSVYTANSYEQYF. CDR3 bases: TGCAGCGTTTACACGGCGAATTCCTACGAGCAGTACTTC.

This clonotype has just a few counts. The chain is built from TRBV18 and TRBJ1-5, with TRBD1 matching over 7 bases. This CDR3 has 14 amino acids. Germline V gene lookup returns CDR1 KGHSH and CDR2 LQKENI. The V segment lost 5 bases and the J segment 3 bases; nucleotides outside the gene matches: 4. In nucleotides, the CDR3 is TGTGCCAGCTCAGTAGGACAGGCCAATCAGCCCCAGCATTTT. Protein product: CASSVGQANQPQHF.

This clonotype showed up many times. The CDR3 loop reads CASSRSGGPLDTQYF. The CDR3 DNA follows: TGTGCCAGCAGTAGGAGCGGGGGGCCGTTGGATACGCAGTATTTT. V usage is TRBV6-5 and J usage is TRBJ2-3; 9 nucleotides line up with TRBD2. The CDR3 has 15 amino acids. The germline V gene encodes CDR1 MNHEY and CDR2 SVGAGI. Germline trimming cut 5 bases from V and 6 bases from J; bases unmatched to any gene: 9.

This clonotype appeared many times. The chain employs TRBV2 and TRBJ2-1, with 14 bases that match TRBD2. Germline V gives CDR1 SNHLY, CDR2 FYNNEI. With V trimmed by 6 bases and J by 12 bases, 7 bases remained unmatched. CDR3 length: 14 amino acids. This chain's CDR3 is CASSVTSGGAGQFF. CDR3 sequence (DNA): TGTGCCAGCAGCGTGACTAGCGGGGGGGCCGGGCAGTTCTTC. The complete variable domain, with remaining parts taken from reference TRBV2 and TRBJ2-1, reads EPEVTQTPSHQVTQMGQEVILRCVPISNHLYFYWYRQILGQKVEFLVSFYNNEISEKSEIFDDQFSVERPDGSNFTLKIRSTKLEDSAMYFCASSVTSGGAGQFFGPGTRLTVL.

A few counts support this clonotype. This chain connects TRBV27 to TRBJ1-3; no definite D call. V shed 3 bases and J shed 0 bases, with 9 bases lying between them. This CDR3 spans 15 amino acids. Germline assignment: CDR1 MNHEY and CDR2 SMNVEV (reference sequence). DNA for the CDR3: TGTGCCAGCAGTTTGAGCCCGAGCTCTGGAAACACCATATATTTT. It codes for CASSLSPSSGNTIYF.

This clonotype was seen many times. The V gene is TRBV6-2 or TRBV6-3, the J gene TRBJ1-3, with D uncertain. There are 14 residues in the CDR3. Germline lookup yields CDR1 MNHEY and CDR2 SVGEGT. V lost 8 bases to trimming and J lost 5 bases, with 16 bases between them. The CDR3 coding sequence is TGTGCCAGCGCCGAACATGGAGCTCGAAACACCATATATTTT. The encoded protein is CASAEHGARNTIYF.

There are a few counts of this clonotype. This chain links TRBV7-4 with TRBJ2-5, with D perhaps matching TRBD1 (6 bases). The CDR3 contains 15 residues. CDR1 is SGHVT, CDR2 SQSDAQ, per germline. Between the trimmed V and J ends, which lost 5 bases and 3 bases, there was a span of 16 bases. The CDR3 nucleotides are TGTGCCAGCAGCGTAGGACAGACCAAAAAAGAGACCCAGTACTTC. Translated: CASSVGQTKKETQYF.

The chain joins TRBV7-2 to TRBJ1-3, with D maybe TRBD1 (5 bases). Trimming removed 4 bases from V and 0 bases from J, with 13 bases in between. CDR3 length: 16 amino acids. Germline lookup yields CDR1 SGHTA and CDR2 FQGNSA. CDR3 protein: CASSSYTGASGNTIYF. DNA for the CDR3: TGTGCCAGCAGCTCTTATACAGGCGCCTCTGGAAACACCATATATTTT.

This chain links TRBV6-5 with TRBJ1-1, with D tentatively TRBD1 (5 bases). Germline V CDR1 and CDR2: MNHEY, SVGAGI. The CDR3 runs to 15 residues. Trimming cost V 5 bases and J 2 bases, with 15 bases left between them. The CDR3 DNA reads as TGTGCCAGCAGTGCGGGCCGCGGGGCCAACACTGAAGCTTTCTTT. Translating gives CASSAGRGANTEAFF.